The 25 T cell receptor beta chains given below trace back to one sample, sequenced in a study of blood T cell repertoires in COVID-19. Measured with immunoSEQ multiplex PCR; TCRdb has only the in-frame clones, and not every one. The repertoire holds over 100,000 clones, with 70% to 90% as singletons. Sequencing input: peripheral blood. The receptors stem from a man in his forties with acute or convalescent COVID-19.

The V gene is TRBV19, the J gene TRBJ2-4; a possible D gene is TRBD2 (5 bases). The CDR3 contains 17 residues. Per germline, CDR1 LNHDA and CDR2 SQIVND (reference sequence). V was cut by 3 bases and J by 2 bases, with 17 bases left in between. The CDR3 coding sequence is TGTGCCAGTAGTATCGGGCGCGGAGGTTTTACCAAAAACATTCAGTACTTC. Amino acids: CASSIGRGGFTKNIQYF.

V usage is TRBV6-5 and J usage is TRBJ2-3; D unclear. Looked up from germline, CDR1 is MNHEY and CDR2 is SVGAGI. This CDR3 region has 13 residues. Trimming took off 5 bases at V and 9 bases at J, with 15 bases between the two ends. The CDR3 DNA follows: TGTGCCAGCAGTCCAGGTTCTTCGATCACGCAGTATTTT. Translating it yields CASSPGSSITQYF.

The rearrangement links TRBV7-2 to TRBJ2-7; the D gene is possibly TRBD2 (6 bases). The CDR3 is 14 residues long. The germline V and J ends were trimmed by 1 base and 3 bases, with 10 bases remaining between them. Germline CDR1 SGHTA, CDR2 FQGNSA. As DNA, the CDR3 is TGTGCCAGCAGCTTAGGCCTAGCGAGCTACGAGCAGTACTTC. Translating gives CASSLGLASYEQYF.

This chain uses TRBV5-6 with TRBJ1-6; 9 bases line up with TRBD1. CDR3 size: 14 residues. CDR1 is SGHDT and CDR2 is YYEEEE in the germline V gene. The V gene end was trimmed by 2 bases and the J gene end by 8 bases; junction bases not matched to a gene: 2. The CDR3 is CASSFGTGHSPLHF. The DNA of the CDR3 is TGTGCCAGCAGCTTCGGGACAGGGCATTCACCCCTCCACTTT.

This rearrangement joins TRBV7-2 to TRBJ2-3, with D possibly TRBD2 on 5 matching bases. V lost 6 bases and J lost 4, with 20 bases in between. Germline V CDR1 and CDR2: SGHTA, FQGNSA. The CDR3 sequence is 16 residues long. This CDR3 is CASRRAIASRADTQYF. The CDR3 DNA reads as TGTGCCAGCAGAAGAGCGATAGCGTCGAGGGCAGATACGCAGTATTTT.

This sequence joins TRBV10-3 and TRBJ2-1, with TRBD1 as a possible D gene (6 bases). The CDR3 length is 14 residues. Germline V gene sequence: CDR1 ENHRY, CDR2 SYGVKD. V was clipped by 0 bases and J by 10 bases, with 13 bases between them. The CDR3 nucleotides are TGTGCCATCAGTGAGTCGCAGGACAGTGCCGAGCAGTTCTTC. It translates to CAISESQDSAEQFF.

The chain combines TRBV27 with TRBJ2-7; 12 nucleotides align to TRBD2. The V segment lost 2 bases and the J segment 2 bases; nucleotides outside the gene matches: 4. Germline V CDR1 and CDR2: MNHEY, SMNVEV (reference sequence). This CDR3 has 16 residues. The CDR3: CASSLLAGGLAYEQYF. The CDR3 DNA sequence: TGTGCCAGCAGTTTACTAGCGGGAGGGCTCGCCTACGAGCAGTACTTC.

The V call is TRBV28, the J call TRBJ2-7, with 9 bases that match TRBD1. Germline V gene data show CDR1 as MDHEN and CDR2 as SYDVKM. The V and J ends lost 5 bases and 5 bases, in that order; junction bases with no gene match: 10. The CDR3 contains 15 residues. CDR3 nucleotide sequence: TGTGCCAGCAGTCAGTCCGGGACAGGGTCCAACGAGCAGTACTTC. It yields the protein CASSQSGTGSNEQYF.

This clone is categorized as medium-sized. The chain joins TRBV9 to TRBJ1-1; 7 bases map to TRBD1. The trim removed 3 bases at V and 4 bases at J, leaving 0 bases unmatched. The germline CDR1 and CDR2 sequences are SGDLS and YYNGEE. The CDR3 extends over 12 amino acids. The CDR3 loop reads CASSDRGTEAFF. The DNA of the CDR3 is TGTGCCAGCAGCGACAGGGGCACTGAAGCTTTCTTT.

This clone was picked up one time. The gene calls are TRBV7-6 and TRBJ2-5, with 7 bases matching TRBD1. The CDR3 runs to 14 residues. V was clipped by 5 bases and J by 6 bases; unmatched bases: 9. Germline V gene sequence: CDR1 SGHVS, CDR2 FNYEAQ. The CDR3 loop reads CASSPQTGRQTQYF. The CDR3 DNA follows: TGTGCCAGCAGCCCACAGACAGGGCGACAGACCCAGTACTTC.

V is TRBV7-9 and J is TRBJ2-1; 8 bases align to TRBD2. V trimming: 7 bases; J trimming: 2 bases; junction bases outside the gene matches: 4. The CDR3 covers 14 residues. Germline V gene data show CDR1 as SEHNR and CDR2 as FQNEAQ (reference sequence). The CDR3 nucleotides read TGTGCCAGCACCCACGGGAGGGCCTACAATGAGCAGTTCTTC. Protein product: CASTHGRAYNEQFF. The complete variable domain, with remaining parts taken from reference TRBV7-9 and TRBJ2-1, reads DTGVSQNPRHKITKRGQNVTFRCDPISEHNRLYWYRQTLGQGPEFLTYFQNEAQLEKSRLLSDRFSAERPKGSFSTLEIQRTEQGDSAMYLCASTHGRAYNEQFFGPGTRLTVL.

J is TRBJ2-3 and V is TRBV9; perhaps TRBD2 as D (5 bases). V dropped 0 bases and J dropped 2 bases, with 19 bases sitting between them. The CDR3 has 18 amino acids. The germline gives CDR1 SGDLS, CDR2 YYNGEE. The CDR3 region has the DNA TGTGCCAGCAGCGTAGTTGGCGGGTGGGGATATTCCACAGATACGCAGTATTTT. Its translation is CASSVVGGWGYSTDTQYF.

The sample holds one count of this clone. The rearrangement uses TRBV5-6 and TRBJ2-7; 7 nucleotides match TRBD2. V shed 0 bases and J 4 bases; nucleotides not matched to a gene: 4. Looked up from germline, CDR1 is SGHDT and CDR2 is YYEEEE. The CDR3 runs to 14 residues. CDR3 amino acids: CASSLAPGGYEQYF. The CDR3 region has the DNA TGTGCCAGCAGCTTGGCTCCCGGGGGGTACGAGCAGTACTTC. The entire variable domain, with the rest obtained from reference TRBV5-6 and TRBJ2-7, is as follows: DAGVTQSPTHLIKTRGQQVTLRCSPKSGHDTVSWYQQALGQGPQFIFQYYEEEERQRGNFPDRFSGHQFPNYSSELNVNALLLGDSALYLCASSLAPGGYEQYFGPGTRLTVT.

The gene calls are TRBV28 and TRBJ2-2; D ambiguous. Germline values: CDR1 MDHEN, CDR2 SYDVKM. CDR3 length: 16 residues. The ends were cut back, 0 bases at V and 0 bases at J, with 8 bases in the middle. CDR3 loop: CASSLWVAPNTGELFF. The CDR3 nucleotides are TGTGCCAGCAGTTTATGGGTGGCCCCGAACACCGGGGAGCTGTTTTTT.

J is TRBJ1-2 and V is TRBV29-1; 8 nucleotides align to TRBD1. In germline, CDR1 is SQVTM, CDR2 ANQGSEA. V lost 7 bases, J lost 8 bases, and 15 bases stayed unmatched. The CDR3 consists of 14 residues. For the CDR3, the DNA is TGCAGCGCCGGGACAGGCGGGGGTGAGAAGGGCTACACCTTC. Translation gives CSAGTGGGEKGYTF. Drawing the rest from reference TRBV29-1 and TRBJ1-2, the complete variable domain is SAVISQKPSRDICQRGTSLTIQCQVDSQVTMMFWYRQQPGQSLTLIATANQGSEATYESGFVIDKFPISRPNLTFSTLTVSNMSPEDSSIYLCSAGTGGGEKGYTFGSGTRLTVV.

The chain has TRBV7-9 and TRBJ1-2; D gene uncertain. The CDR3 sequence is 15 residues long. Trimming pared 3 bases from V and 0 bases from J, leaving 11 bases between. Looked up from germline, CDR1 is SEHNR and CDR2 is FQNEAQ (reference sequence). The CDR3: CASSLERRPNYGYTF. DNA of the CDR3: TGTGCCAGCAGCTTGGAGAGACGACCTAACTATGGCTACACCTTC.

This chain links TRBV29-1 with TRBJ2-3, with TRBD1 matching 7 bases. The CDR3 is 14 amino acids. J lost 3 bases, V lost 7 bases, and 10 bases had no gene match. The germline V gene encodes CDR1 SQVTM and CDR2 ANQGSEA. The CDR3 DNA reads TGCAGCGCCGGTGGCGGCAGGGGGACAGATACGCAGTATTTT. This sequence encodes CSAGGGRGTDTQYF.

The CDR3 nucleotides read TGTGCCAGCAGCCCCCGCGGACAGCAAGAGACCCAGTACTTC. This encodes CASSPRGQQETQYF. The chain links TRBV13 to TRBJ2-5; a weak D match, TRBD1 (6 bases). The CDR3 is made up of 14 amino acids. Deletions cut 5 bases from V and 2 bases from J, with 12 bases between. Germline values: CDR1 PRHDT, CDR2 FYEKMQ (reference sequence).

The rearrangement joins TRBV3-1 (or the pseudogene TRBV3-2) to TRBJ2-3; no reliable D call. The CDR3 has 14 residues. Trimming pared 3 bases from V and 4 bases from J, leaving 11 bases between. CDR1 and CDR2 (germline): LGHDT, YNNKEL (reference sequence). This CDR3 reads CASSHYTAADTQYF. The CDR3 DNA is TGTGCCAGCAGCCACTATACCGCGGCAGATACGCAGTATTTT.

The rearrangement joins TRBV24-1 to TRBJ2-1, with a tentative D call TRBD2 (6 bases). Trimming pared 3 bases from V and 0 bases from J, leaving 11 bases between. The germline V gene encodes CDR1 KGHDR and CDR2 SFDVKD. CDR3 size: 16 residues. CDR3 in DNA: TGTGCCACCAGTGATGCGGGATCTAGCTCCTACAATGAGCAGTTCTTC. Protein: CATSDAGSSSYNEQFF.

The V call is TRBV7-9, the J call TRBJ2-1; 8 nucleotides match TRBD1. Trimming cost V 4 bases and J 0 bases; bases outside gene matches: 11. Germline assignment: CDR1 SEHNR and CDR2 FQNEAQ (reference sequence). The CDR3 is 18 residues long. The CDR3 region is CASSSPTGATLSYNEQFF. In DNA form, the CDR3 reads TGTGCCAGCAGCTCACCGACAGGGGCTACACTCTCCTACAATGAGCAGTTCTTC.

The chain's CDR3 is CASSPDRGPNTEAFF. For the CDR3, the DNA is TGTGCCAGCAGCCCCGACAGGGGGCCGAACACTGAAGCTTTCTTT. The gene calls are TRBV7-2 and TRBJ1-1, with TRBD1 matching 10 bases. V shed 5 bases, J shed 1 base, and the junction held 4 bases outside the gene matches. Germline assignment: CDR1 SGHTA and CDR2 FQGNSA. This CDR3 spans 15 amino acids.

The gene calls are TRBV5-4 and TRBJ2-7, with 7 nucleotides matching TRBD1. Germline V lookup: CDR1 SGHNT, CDR2 YYREEE (reference sequence). This CDR3 is built from 15 residues. Trimming at V came to 5 bases and at J to 2 bases, leaving 10 bases not matched to a gene. CDR3 sequence reads: CASSPLGQVPYEQYF. The CDR3 DNA reads TGTGCCAGCAGTCCGCTTGGACAGGTTCCCTACGAGCAGTACTTC. The complete variable domain, with remaining parts taken from reference TRBV5-4 and TRBJ2-7, reads ETGVTQSPTHLIKTRGQQVTLRCSSQSGHNTVSWYQQALGQGPQFIFQYYREEENGRGNFPPRFSGLQFPNYSSELNVNALELDDSALYLCASSPLGQVPYEQYFGPGTRLTVT.

The chain links TRBV6-5 to TRBJ1-6; D gene unclear. V lost 2 bases and J 7 bases, leaving 9 bases between the germline ends. The germline gives CDR1 MNHEY, CDR2 SVGAGI. This CDR3 comprises 14 residues. The CDR3 nucleotides are TGTGCCAGCAGTTACAGCAGGCCAAATTCACCCCTCCACTTT. Protein: CASSYSRPNSPLHF.

The gene calls are TRBV2 and TRBJ1-4; 8 nucleotides line up with TRBD1. V lost 5 bases and J lost 8; bases outside the gene matches: 10. CDR1 and CDR2 (germline): SNHLY, FYNNEI. The CDR3 has 15 residues. As DNA, the CDR3 is TGTGCCAGCAGTTTACAGGGGGGACGAGTGGAAAAACTGTTTTTT. It is translated as CASSLQGGRVEKLFF.